The 25 T cell receptor beta chains reported below all come from one sample, sequenced in a study of CD8+ T cells in alopecia areata. Investigators isolated RNA and reverse transcribed it into cDNA to act as the sequencing template. Produced via immunoSEQ multiplex PCR; TCRdb's table is partial and in-frame only. The sample yields approximately 150,000 clones, 55% seen once. Sequencing was done on a sample of CD4+ T cells sorted from blood. These receptors were taken from a human donor in good health.

This rearrangement joins TRBV30 to TRBJ1-5; 10 bases agree with TRBD1. J lost 6 bases, V lost 2 bases, and 10 bases had no gene match. CDR3 length: 16 amino acids. Germline assignment: CDR1 GTSNPN and CDR2 SVGIG (reference sequence). For the CDR3, the DNA is TGTGCCTGGAGTCCGACCGGGACAGGGGTAATTCAGCCCCAGCATTTT. Translating it yields CAWSPTGTGVIQPQHF.

The chain carries TRBV29-1 and TRBJ2-1, with a tentative D call TRBD2 (6 bases). Germline-derived CDR1 and CDR2 are SQVTM and ANQGSEA. The CDR3 runs to 13 residues. V was shortened by 4 bases and J by 10 bases, with 17 bases between the two germline ends. This CDR3 is CSVGRSLAGEQFF. As DNA, the CDR3 is TGCAGCGTTGGAAGGTCACTAGCTGGCGAGCAGTTCTTC.

The J gene is TRBJ2-5, the V gene TRBV2; TRBD1 matches 8 bases. V lost 6 bases to trimming and J lost 6 bases; unmatched junction nucleotides: 12. The CDR3 covers 15 residues. Germline lookup yields CDR1 SNHLY and CDR2 FYNNEI. The CDR3, as DNA: TGTGCCAGCAGGGCATTAAGGACAGGGATTAAGACCCAGTACTTC. Its translation is CASRALRTGIKTQYF. The whole variable domain, remainder taken from reference TRBV2 and TRBJ2-5, is EPEVTQTPSHQVTQMGQEVILRCVPISNHLYFYWYRQILGQKVEFLVSFYNNEISEKSEIFDDQFSVERPDGSNFTLKIRSTKLEDSAMYFCASRALRTGIKTQYFGPGTRLLVL.

This sequence joins TRBV29-1 and TRBJ2-1, with a possible D match to TRBD1 (5 bases). Germline loops: CDR1 SQVTM, CDR2 ANQGSEA. V lost 4 bases, J lost 4 bases, and 14 bases lay in between. This CDR3 is built from 14 residues. The CDR3 DNA is TGCAGCGTTGTCTTGACAGATAGTTACAATGAGCAGTTCTTC. This codes for CSVVLTDSYNEQFF.

The chain is built from TRBV30 and TRBJ1-2, with TRBD1 matching 11 bases. Germline trimming cut 4 bases from V and 8 bases from J; bases unmatched to any gene: 12. CDR1 is GTSNPN, CDR2 SVGIG, per germline (reference sequence). The CDR3 has 15 residues. The CDR3 DNA sequence: TGTGCCTGGAACCGCGAGGGGACAGGGGGAGACGGCTACACCTTC. Protein: CAWNREGTGGDGYTF.

A few counts support this clone. The chain combines TRBV7-9 with TRBJ2-1; perhaps TRBD2 as D (5 bases). From germline, CDR1 is SEHNR and CDR2 FQNEAQ (reference sequence). The CDR3 is made up of 15 amino acids. Trimming stripped 0 bases from V and 4 bases from J, with 10 bases between. The CDR3 DNA reads TGTGCCAGCAGCTTAGCGGGAGCGCAGTACAATGAGCAGTTCTTC. Translating gives CASSLAGAQYNEQFF. Drawing the rest from reference TRBV7-9 and TRBJ2-1, the complete variable domain is DTGVSQNPRHKITKRGQNVTFRCDPISEHNRLYWYRQTLGQGPEFLTYFQNEAQLEKSRLLSDRFSAERPKGSFSTLEIQRTEQGDSAMYLCASSLAGAQYNEQFFGPGTRLTVL.

The chain carries TRBV5-6 and TRBJ2-7; either TRBD1 or TRBD2 may fit D (6 bases each). Trimming left V 3 bases short and J 7 bases short, with 14 bases between. CDR1 is SGHDT, CDR2 YYEEEE, per germline. The CDR3 is 13 amino acids. CDR3 loop: CASSWSSGAEQYF. CDR3 bases: TGTGCCAGCAGCTGGTCGTCGGGGGCAGAGCAGTACTTC.

The chain carries TRBV7-2 and TRBJ1-5; perhaps TRBD1 as D (5 bases). Germline V gives CDR1 SGHTA, CDR2 FQGNSA. Trimming took off 3 bases at V and 8 bases at J, with 14 bases between the two ends. The CDR3 has 14 amino acids. The CDR3 DNA follows: TGTGCCAGCAGCTTGAGGGGCTTACGAGAGCCCCAGCATTTT. It is translated as CASSLRGLREPQHF.

This chain links TRBV27 with TRBJ2-7; 7 nucleotides line up with TRBD2. The CDR3 spans 11 residues. The ends lost 10 bases at V and 2 bases at J; junction bases unmatched: 2. Germline assignment: CDR1 MNHEY and CDR2 SMNVEV (reference sequence). For the CDR3, the DNA is TGTGCCACAGGGAGGGCCTACGAGCAGTACTTC. This sequence encodes CATGRAYEQYF.

The V gene is TRBV30, the J gene TRBJ1-3; D not certain. Germline V gene data show CDR1 as GTSNPN and CDR2 as SVGIG (reference sequence). This CDR3 is 15 amino acids long. V lost 6 bases and J lost 1, with 16 bases in between. The CDR3 DNA follows: TGTGCCTGTCCCCTGGACCACTCATCTGGAAACACCATATATTTT. Protein product: CACPLDHSSGNTIYF. Based on the CDR3 plus reference TRBV30 and TRBJ1-3, the full variable domain is SQTIHQWPATLVQPVGSPLSLECTVEGTSNPNLYWYRQAAGRGLQLLFYSVGIGQISSEVPQNLSASRPQDRQFILSSKKLLLSDSGFYLCACPLDHSSGNTIYFGEGSWLTVV.

This clone has only a few counts. The V gene is TRBV29-1, the J gene TRBJ2-3; no firm D call. This CDR3 has 12 residues. V shed 1 base and J shed 3 bases, with 5 bases lying between them. Per germline, CDR1 SQVTM and CDR2 ANQGSEA. Here the CDR3 DNA reads TGCAGCGTTGAAGGGCTTACAGATACGCAGTATTTT. It codes for CSVEGLTDTQYF.

This clone showed up just a few times. J is TRBJ2-1 and V is TRBV9; 10 bases map to TRBD2. There are 16 residues in the CDR3. Trimming cost V 3 bases and J 8 bases; bases outside gene matches: 11. Germline CDR1 is SGDLS and CDR2 is YYNGEE. This CDR3 reads CASSGGTSAKRDEQFF. CDR3 sequence (DNA): TGTGCCAGCAGCGGAGGGACTAGCGCGAAAAGAGATGAGCAGTTCTTC.

The chain combines TRBV2 with TRBJ1-2; possibly TRBD1 for D (5 bases). CDR3 length: 12 amino acids. Between the trimmed V and J ends, which lost 7 bases and 4 bases, there was a span of 10 bases. Germline CDR1 and CDR2: SNHLY and FYNNEI. The chain's CDR3 is CASTREGYGYTF. Written as DNA, the CDR3 is TGTGCCAGCACCAGGGAGGGCTATGGCTACACCTTC.

This clone is a singleton in its sample. The chain joins TRBV29-1 to TRBJ2-7; D call uncertain. This CDR3 spans 13 amino acids. Trimming left V 3 bases short and J 0 bases short, with 9 bases between. Germline lookup yields CDR1 SQVTM and CDR2 ANQGSEA. The CDR3 DNA sequence: TGCAGCGTTGATGATTCCCACTCCTACGAGCAGTACTTC. This sequence encodes CSVDDSHSYEQYF.

The V gene is TRBV25-1, the J gene TRBJ1-5; the D is unclear. The V and J ends lost 3 bases and 0 bases respectively, with 6 bases between them. CDR1 and CDR2 (germline): MGHDK, SYGVNS. There are 14 residues in the CDR3. The CDR3 here is CASSDPYSNQPQHF. The CDR3 region has the DNA TGTGCCAGCAGTGACCCCTATAGCAATCAGCCCCAGCATTTT.

The chain uses TRBV5-6 and TRBJ2-3, with D unresolved. The CDR3 is 15 amino acids. V was cut by 1 base and J by 2 bases, with 11 bases left in between. In germline, CDR1 is SGHDT, CDR2 YYEEEE. In DNA form, the CDR3 reads TGTGCCAGCAGCTTGATTCTTATGGACACAGATACGCAGTATTTT. It codes for CASSLILMDTDTQYF.

The CDR3 DNA follows: TGTGCCAGCACCTCGGCCCCGTGGCCCCAGGGAAGCAATCAGCCCCAGCATTTT. Its translation: CASTSAPWPQGSNQPQHF. The chain has TRBV28 and TRBJ1-5, with a possible D match to TRBD1 (5 bases). Germline V gene lookup returns CDR1 MDHEN and CDR2 SYDVKM. Trimming took 7 bases from V and 1 from J, leaving 23 bases between them. This CDR3 region has 18 residues. Looking up the rest from reference TRBV28 and TRBJ1-5 gives the full variable domain: DVKVTQSSRYLVKRTGEKVFLECVQDMDHENMFWYRQDPGLGLRLIYFSYDVKMKEKGDIPEGYSVSREKKERFSLILESASTNQTSMYLCASTSAPWPQGSNQPQHFGDGTRLSIL.

The J gene is TRBJ2-7, the V gene TRBV30; 9 nucleotides agree with TRBD2. Germline CDR1 is GTSNPN and CDR2 is SVGIG (reference sequence). The CDR3 has 14 residues. The trim removed 2 bases at V and 0 bases at J, leaving 2 bases unmatched. CDR3 nucleotide sequence: TGTGCCTGGAGTCGACTAGCGGCCTCCTACGAGCAGTACTTC. It codes for CAWSRLAASYEQYF. Drawing the rest from reference TRBV30 and TRBJ2-7, the complete variable domain is SQTIHQWPATLVQPVGSPLSLECTVEGTSNPNLYWYRQAAGRGLQLLFYSVGIGQISSEVPQNLSASRPQDRQFILSSKKLLLSDSGFYLCAWSRLAASYEQYFGPGTRLTVT.

The V call is TRBV29-1, the J call TRBJ1-3, with D maybe TRBD1 (5 bases). Germline V gives CDR1 SQVTM, CDR2 ANQGSEA. V was cut by 6 bases and J by 5 bases, with 14 bases left in between. The CDR3 spans 13 residues. The CDR3 nucleotides are TGCAGCGTGTCCAGGGCAGGCAGAAACACCATATATTTT. This gives the protein CSVSRAGRNTIYF.

V and J are TRBV5-5 and TRBJ2-5; D not resolved. CDR3 size: 13 residues. Germline V CDR1 and CDR2: SGHKS, YYEKEE (reference sequence). V shed 4 bases and J shed 5 bases, with 12 bases lying between them. The CDR3 reads CASSHEVIETQYF. The CDR3 DNA follows: TGTGCCAGCAGCCACGAAGTTATTGAGACCCAGTACTTC.

The genes are TRBV30 and TRBJ2-1; D is unresolved. Per the germline V gene, CDR1 is GTSNPN and CDR2 is SVGIG (reference sequence). V gave up 5 bases and J gave up 9 bases, with 8 bases separating them. The CDR3 covers 10 residues. CDR3 amino acids: CAWGEAEQFF. The CDR3 region has the DNA TGTGCCTGGGGGGAAGCTGAGCAGTTCTTC.

This clone showed up just a few times. The rearrangement links TRBV2 to TRBJ2-7; a possible D gene is TRBD1 (5 bases). Deletions cut 7 bases from V and 1 base from J, with 8 bases between. Germline CDR1 and CDR2: SNHLY and FYNNEI. The CDR3 is 12 residues long. The CDR3, as DNA: TGTGCCAGCATCCAGGGTTCCTACGAGCAGTACTTC. Its protein product is CASIQGSYEQYF. The complete variable domain, with remaining parts taken from reference TRBV2 and TRBJ2-7, reads EPEVTQTPSHQVTQMGQEVILRCVPISNHLYFYWYRQILGQKVEFLVSFYNNEISEKSEIFDDQFSVERPDGSNFTLKIRSTKLEDSAMYFCASIQGSYEQYFGPGTRLTVT.

This clone has just one count. The J gene is TRBJ1-1, the V gene TRBV29-1; 7 positions match TRBD1. Trimming cost V 1 base and J 4 bases; bases outside gene matches: 6. This CDR3 has 14 residues. CDR1 and CDR2 (germline): SQVTM, ANQGSEA. CDR3 sequence: CSVEVPGGFTEAFF. For the CDR3, the DNA is TGCAGCGTTGAAGTTCCAGGGGGGTTCACTGAAGCTTTCTTT.

This rearrangement joins TRBV21-1 to TRBJ2-6; TRBD2, the table's D call, was not compared with the DNA. TRBV21-1 represents a pseudogene. CDR3 length: 16 residues. CDR3 nucleotide sequence: TGTGCCAGCAGCACCATGAGGATCTCTGGGGCCAACGTCCTGACTTTC. Amino acids: CASSTMRISGANVLTF.

The gene calls are TRBV2 and TRBJ1-5; D gene unclear. CDR1 is SNHLY, CDR2 FYNNEI, per germline. The CDR3 runs to 14 residues. V was clipped by 6 bases and J by 1 base, with 10 bases between them. In nucleotides, the CDR3 is TGTGCCAGCAGGGAGAGGGAGAGCAATCAGCCCCAGCATTTT. It is translated as CASRERESNQPQHF. Drawing the rest from reference TRBV2 and TRBJ1-5, the complete variable domain is EPEVTQTPSHQVTQMGQEVILRCVPISNHLYFYWYRQILGQKVEFLVSFYNNEISEKSEIFDDQFSVERPDGSNFTLKIRSTKLEDSAMYFCASRERESNQPQHFGDGTRLSIL.